A single sample is the source of the 20 T cell receptor beta chains below, sequenced in a study of T cells expressing NK-cell markers. TCRdb re-called the 5' RACE reads and shows each CDR3 protein once, DNA omitted. Seen in this sample are under 500,000 distinct CDR3 sequences; the ten most common clones hold 6% to 9.5%. The sample taken for sequencing was blood T cells: a sorted CD56 or NKG2C T cell subset, CD4+ or CD8+ T cells, or bulk PBMC T cells (not recorded which). The receptor set was obtained from a woman aged 18 to 75 in good health.

This chain links TRBV7-9 with TRBJ1-5; checking the TCRdb D call of TRBD1 is not possible without DNA. The CDR3 consists of 15 residues. Germline CDR1 SEHNR, CDR2 FQNEAQ (reference sequence). This chain's CDR3 is CASSPDRVGNQPQHF.

The chain employs TRBV2 and TRBJ1-2; the D call of TRBD1 rests on TCRdb alone, since no DNA is present to check it. This CDR3 is 11 amino acids long. CDR1 SNHLY and CDR2 FYNNEI come from the germline V gene. The CDR3 loop is CASSDPGGYTF.

CDR3 region: CASGVSVTFKEQYF. The gene calls are TRBV21-1 and TRBJ2-7. TRBV21-1 is tagged as a pseudogene. This CDR3 region has 14 residues.

The chain employs TRBV5-6 and TRBJ1-1; the TCRdb call, TRBD1, lacks DNA for checking. This CDR3 contains 15 residues. Germline CDR1 reads SGHDT; CDR2 reads YYEEEE. CDR3 residues: CASSSRGGVNTEAFF.

The CDR3 protein is CSVEALDRGSYEQYF. The chain recombines TRBV29-1 with TRBJ2-7. Germline-derived CDR1 and CDR2 are SQVTM and ANQGSEA. There are 15 residues in the CDR3.

The chain couples TRBV5-1 to TRBJ2-5; TCRdb reports TRBD2, a call that lacks DNA to check it against. Germline lookup yields CDR1 SGHRS and CDR2 YFSETQ. This CDR3 has 15 residues. The CDR3: CASSPTSGGFETQYF.

The chain uses TRBV4-3 and TRBJ2-5; TCRdb's D gene call, TRBD2, goes unchecked for lack of DNA. The germline V gene encodes CDR1 LGHNA and CDR2 YSLEER. The CDR3 is 15 residues long. The CDR3 loop is CASSQGLAGGETQYF.

The chain joins TRBV7-2 to TRBJ1-5; TCRdb's D call, TRBD1, is unchecked because there is no DNA. CDR1 and CDR2 from the germline V gene are SGHTA and FQGNSA. CDR3 size: 14 residues. The CDR3 loop reads CASSIQQGAQPQDF.

This chain links TRBV12-3 or TRBV12-4 with TRBJ1-3; with no DNA, the TCRdb D assignment of TRBD1 cannot be verified. The CDR3 extends over 14 amino acids. CDR3 amino acids: CASKVTVGGNTTYF.

The chain combines TRBV24-1 with TRBJ2-2; TCRdb returns TRBD1, unconfirmable since there is no DNA. The V gene's germline CDR1 is KGHDR and CDR2 SFDVKD. The CDR3 sequence is 14 residues long. The CDR3 sequence is CATSDSLGVDQLFF.

The chain joins TRBV29-1 to TRBJ2-4; lacking DNA, the TRBD1 call made by TCRdb goes unchecked. The CDR3 contains 15 residues. Germline V gene data show CDR1 as SQVTM and CDR2 as ANQGSEA. This CDR3 reads CSVTDRVQAKNIQYF.

This chain connects TRBV7-3 to TRBJ1-1; TCRdb indicates TRBD1, and absent DNA this call remains unverified. The CDR3 runs to 15 residues. Germline V gene sequence: CDR1 SGHTA, CDR2 FQGTGA. CDR3 sequence reads: CASSLSTGPYTEAFF.

The chain is built from TRBV4-3 and TRBJ2-5; lacking DNA, the TRBD1 call made by TCRdb goes unchecked. The CDR3 sequence is 15 residues long. Germline CDR1 is LGHNA and CDR2 is YSLEER. CDR3 region: CASSQDGTGKETQYF.

J is TRBJ1-1 and V is TRBV7-2; the D gene TCRdb calls, TRBD1, cannot be checked with no DNA. The CDR3 consists of 15 residues. Germline CDR1 reads SGHTA; CDR2 reads FQGNSA. CDR3 amino acids: CASNRNSGGVTEAFF.

V and J are TRBV5-1 and TRBJ2-7; TCRdb calls TRBD1, which cannot be checked without DNA. Looked up from germline, CDR1 is SGHRS and CDR2 is YFSETQ. The CDR3 runs 14 residues. The CDR3 is CASSLNDPASEQYF. The full variable domain, completed using reference TRBV5-1 and TRBJ2-7, is KAGVTQTPRYLIKTRGQQVTLSCSPISGHRSVSWYQQTPGQGLQFLFEYFSETQRNKGNFPGRFSGRQFSNSRSEMNVSTLELGDSALYLCASSLNDPASEQYFGPGTRLTVT.

The rearrangement uses TRBV7-7 and TRBJ2-3. Per germline, CDR1 SSHAT and CDR2 FNYEAQ (reference sequence). This CDR3 contains 13 residues. The CDR3: CASSLASGNTQYF.

CDR3 sequence: CASSNGGLASYNEQFF. The J gene is TRBJ2-1, the V gene TRBV5-1; the TCRdb D gene call, TRBD1, has no DNA to confirm it. The CDR3 is 16 residues long. Germline values: CDR1 SGHRS, CDR2 YFSETQ.

The chain couples TRBV5-1 to TRBJ1-1; the TCRdb D gene call, TRBD1, has no DNA to confirm it. The CDR3 length is 14 residues. Germline values: CDR1 SGHRS, CDR2 YFSETQ. CDR3: CASSLQGVNTEAFF.

The rearrangement uses TRBV27 and TRBJ2-7; the TCRdb D gene call, TRBD2, has no DNA to confirm it. Germline values: CDR1 MNHEY, CDR2 SMNVEV (reference sequence). CDR3 length equals 18 residues. This CDR3 is CASGTGTSGRGSAYEQYF.

This chain connects TRBV7-2 to TRBJ2-5; the TCRdb call, TRBD1, lacks DNA for checking. The CDR3 sequence is 15 residues long. Germline V gene data show CDR1 as SGHTA and CDR2 as FQGNSA. The CDR3 loop reads CASSPGQGAIETQYF.